Following are 5 T cell receptor beta chains from one sample sequenced in a study of T cell responses to AZD1222 COVID-19 vaccine. Generated by immunoSEQ multiplex PCR, the TCRdb table keeps only in-frame clones and is missing some. The sample includes some 120,000 clones, 80% to 90% of them seen just once. The sample consisted of peripheral blood, taken 28 days after the second AZD1222 dose. Receptors were obtained from an adult who received the AZD1222 COVID-19 vaccine.

The rearrangement uses TRBV28 and TRBJ1-2; D ambiguous. This CDR3 contains 14 residues. Trimming cost V 8 bases and J 6 bases, with 19 bases left between them. Germline CDR1 is MDHEN and CDR2 is SYDVKM. Written as DNA, the CDR3 is TGTGCCAGCCGGCCCGCGAGTCAACTCGATGGCTACACCTTC. It specifies CASRPASQLDGYTF.

CDR3 sequence (DNA): TGTGCCAGCAGCTCAACCGGGACTAGAGAAGCCCAGTACTTC. This gives the protein CASSSTGTREAQYF. V gene TRBV11-3 combines with J gene TRBJ2-5; 8 nucleotides align to TRBD2. The J segment lost 9 bases and the V segment lost 4 bases, leaving 10 bases of the junction unmatched. This CDR3 contains 14 residues. Germline CDR1 and CDR2: SGHNT and YENEEA.

V and J are TRBV27 and TRBJ2-7; D is possibly TRBD1 (6 bases). The CDR3 sequence is 14 residues long. The germline V gene has CDR1 MNHEY and CDR2 SMNVEV (reference sequence). V was cut by 9 bases and J by 1 base, with 16 bases left in between. CDR3 residues: CARTQGKGSYEQYF. CDR3 nucleotide sequence: TGTGCCAGGACCCAGGGGAAGGGGTCCTACGAGCAGTACTTC.

CDR3: CATSDFPVTSGANVLTF. DNA of the CDR3: TGTGCCACCAGTGATTTTCCGGTGACCTCTGGGGCCAACGTCCTGACTTTC. V and J are TRBV24-1 and TRBJ2-6; D is uncertain. This CDR3 has 17 amino acids. Germline values: CDR1 KGHDR, CDR2 SFDVKD. V lost 1 base to trimming and J lost 0 bases, with 9 bases between them.

The chain carries TRBV18 and TRBJ1-6; the D gene is possibly TRBD1 (5 bases). V was pared by 2 bases and J by 10 bases, with 12 bases between. The CDR3 covers 14 residues. The germline gives CDR1 KGHSH, CDR2 LQKENI. The CDR3: CASSPGADGSPLHF. CDR3 DNA sequence: TGTGCCAGCTCACCAGGGGCGGATGGATCACCCCTCCACTTT.